Listed here are 8 T cell receptor beta chains from one sample, sequenced in a study of CD8+ T cells in alopecia areata. Following extraction, RNA underwent reverse transcription to cDNA, which served as the sequencing template. Repertoires were generated with immunoSEQ multiplex PCR, while TCRdb's copy carries only in-frame clones and drops some. Seen here are 150,000 to 200,000 clones, 59% observed once, and the top ten hold roughly 14%. Sequencing was performed on CD4+ T cells sorted from blood, taken at week 0. Source of these receptors: a human donor with alopecia areata.

This clone was observed a few times. CDR3 in amino acids: CASSASERGYGYTF. CDR3 DNA: TGTGCCAGCAGCGCCAGCGAGAGGGGCTATGGCTACACCTTC. The chain recombines TRBV7-9 with TRBJ1-2, with D tentatively TRBD1 (5 bases). This CDR3 spans 14 amino acids. Germline assignment: CDR1 SEHNR and CDR2 FQNEAQ (reference sequence). With 5 bases removed from V and 4 bases from J, the gap between germline ends came to 14 bases.

A few counts support this clone. This chain joins TRBV29-1 and TRBJ2-1; the D gene is possibly TRBD1 (6 bases). This CDR3 region has 14 residues. Germline CDR1 and CDR2: SQVTM and ANQGSEA. V lost 4 bases to trimming and J lost 0 bases, with 10 bases between them. The CDR3 reads CSVAGRGSYNEQFF. As DNA, the CDR3 is TGCAGCGTTGCGGGCAGGGGCTCCTACAATGAGCAGTTCTTC.

V is TRBV15 and J is TRBJ1-1; no firm D call. The CDR3 is made up of 15 amino acids. V was trimmed by 1 base and J by 6 bases, leaving 15 bases between them. The germline V gene encodes CDR1 LNHNV and CDR2 YYDKDF (reference sequence). The CDR3 bases are TGTGCCACCAGCAGAGGATCCTCGGGGATCCCTGAAGCTTTCTTT. Translating it yields CATSRGSSGIPEAFF. Variable domain in full (rest from reference TRBV15 and TRBJ1-1): DAMVIQNPRYQVTQFGKPVTLSCSQTLNHNVMYWYQQKSSQAPKLLFHYYDKDFNNEADTPDNFQSRRPNTSFCFLDIRSPGLGDTAMYLCATSRGSSGIPEAFFGQGTRLTVV.

This clone was counted a single time. V is TRBV11-3 and J is TRBJ1-5; the D is unclear. V lost 2 bases, J lost 4 bases, and 6 bases lay in between. This CDR3 contains 13 residues. Germline-derived CDR1 and CDR2 are SGHNT and YENEEA. The CDR3 DNA follows: TGTGCCAGCAGCTTAACGGTTAATCAGCCCCAGCATTTT. Its protein product is CASSLTVNQPQHF.

The DNA of the CDR3 is TGTGCTAGTGGTGCCCTCAGGGAGACCCAGTACTTC. This sequence encodes CASGALRETQYF. J is TRBJ2-5 and V is TRBV12-5; D not certain. This CDR3 is 12 amino acids long. Germline V gene sequence: CDR1 LGHNT, CDR2 FRNRAP. Trimming took off 5 bases at V and 5 bases at J, with 9 bases between the two ends.

The genes are TRBV29-1 and TRBJ2-3, with a weak D call TRBD1 (6 bases). CDR3 length: 14 residues. V was pared by 5 bases and J by 3 bases, with 15 bases between. Germline values: CDR1 SQVTM, CDR2 ANQGSEA. The CDR3 spells CSVQGNTGTDTQYF. In nucleotides, the CDR3 is TGCAGCGTTCAGGGTAACACAGGGACAGATACGCAGTATTTT.

V usage is TRBV25-1 and J usage is TRBJ1-6, with no clear D. The germline CDR1 and CDR2 sequences are MGHDK and SYGVNS. The CDR3 sequence is 10 residues long. The chain's CDR3 is CGRANSPLHF. CDR3 bases: TGTGGTAGGGCCAATTCACCCCTCCACTTT.

This clone was detected a few times. The chain combines TRBV5-4 with TRBJ1-2, with D maybe TRBD1 (5 bases). The germline CDR1 and CDR2 sequences are SGHNT and YYREEE (reference sequence). CDR3 length: 16 residues. Trimming removed 4 bases at V and 1 base at J, with 17 bases between. CDR3 protein: CASSRGGAGDNYGYTF. In DNA form, the CDR3 reads TGTGCCAGCAGCCGGGGGGGAGCAGGAGATAACTATGGCTACACCTTC.